This TCR beta chain was observed in a study of shared clonotypes between healthy human individuals. Study conclusions and caveats: Generation probability values for non-shared clonotypes were lower than those for clonotypes shared by all four donors.

For sorted subsets, about 200 ng DNA per replicate equaled about 31,000 T cell genomes. Assay: immunoSEQ multiplex PCR; the TCRdb copy retains only in-frame clones and omits some. The sample consists of some 200,000 clones, roughly 91% of them appearing once. The V gene end was trimmed by 3 bases and the J gene end by 0 bases; junction bases not matched to a gene: 7. The V gene's germline CDR1 is SGHRS and CDR2 YFSETQ. The CDR3 extends over 16 amino acids. Splitting of CD4+ cells produced CD45RA+ naive and CD45RA-negative memory subsets. Note on this clone: Its antigen is not known.

The source material was naive CD4+ T cells sorted from blood. Subset reported: CD45RA+ positively selected. The sequence came from a woman aged 30 to 39 in good health. The J gene is TRBJ1-1, the V gene TRBV5-1, with 8 nucleotides matching TRBD1. CDR3 nucleotides: TGCGCCAGCAGCTCCGACAGGGGCATAATGAACACTGAAGCTTTCTTT. Protein sequence: CASSSDRGIMNTEAFF.